These 6 T cell receptor beta chains originate from one sample sequenced in a study of shared clonotypes between healthy human individuals. Profiled with immunoSEQ multiplex PCR; TCRdb holds only in-frame clones, not every one. The sample yields some 1 million clones, roughly 75% seen once. Sequencing was carried out using memory CD4+ T cells sorted from blood. As to subset: CD45RA-negative fraction. Receptor source: a man between 18 and 35 years old in good health.

CDR3: CATSRDVTLGGFF. CDR3 bases: TGTGCCACCAGCAGAGATGTAACCTTAGGGGGTTTCTTT. V and J are TRBV15 and TRBJ1-1; a possible D gene is TRBD1 (6 bases). The CDR3 has 13 amino acids. CDR1 and CDR2 (germline): LNHNV, YYDKDF (reference sequence). Trimming took off 0 bases at V and 13 bases at J, with 15 bases between the two ends.

This clone was seen once. Other DNA sequences in the sample encode the same CDR3. The chain carries TRBV5-1 and TRBJ1-1, with D perhaps matching TRBD1 (5 bases). The CDR3 loop spans 15 amino acids. Germline CDR1 SGHRS, CDR2 YFSETQ. The V gene lost 2 bases and the J gene lost 2 bases, with 13 bases spanning the gap. The CDR3 loop reads CASSLEVGGNTEAFF. CDR3 DNA: TGCGCCAGCAGCTTAGAAGTGGGGGGAAACACTGAAGCTTTCTTT.

The chain recombines TRBV6-5 with TRBJ2-2; D possibly matches TRBD1 or TRBD2 (5 bases each). Germline V gene sequence: CDR1 MNHEY, CDR2 SVGAGI. Trimming pared 6 bases from V and 7 bases from J, leaving 15 bases between. The CDR3 has 14 residues. The CDR3 region has the DNA TGTGCCAGCAGCCAGAACAGAGGGGTCGGGGAGCTGTTTTTT. Encoded protein: CASSQNRGVGELFF.

This clone was detected only a few times. This sequence joins TRBV6-1 and TRBJ2-7; D might be TRBD1 or TRBD2, each matching 5 bases. The CDR3 is 15 residues long. Germline V gene data show CDR1 as MNHNS and CDR2 as SASEGT. Trimming left V 2 bases short and J 6 bases short, with 17 bases between. The CDR3 DNA sequence: TGTGCCAGCAGTGAATTGTCAGGGACCTGGGGCGAGCAGTACTTC. Its protein product is CASSELSGTWGEQYF.

The genes are TRBV5-6 and TRBJ2-7, with TRBD1 matching 9 bases. The CDR3 has 18 amino acids. J gave up 2 bases and V 0 bases, and 12 bases lay outside the gene matches. CDR1 SGHDT and CDR2 YYEEEE come from the germline V gene. Here the CDR3 reads CASSLVPGQGQKTYEQYF. In DNA, the CDR3 is TGTGCCAGCAGCTTGGTGCCGGGACAGGGACAGAAGACCTACGAGCAGTACTTC.

J is TRBJ2-7 and V is TRBV27; 11 bases are a match to TRBD2. Trimming took 2 bases from V and 4 from J; bases not matched to a gene: 10. The germline CDR1 and CDR2 sequences are MNHEY and SMNVEV (reference sequence). The CDR3 is 17 residues long. CDR3 protein: CASSLAPRTSGLYEQYF. Here the CDR3 DNA reads TGTGCCAGCAGTTTAGCCCCCCGGACTAGCGGGCTTTACGAGCAGTACTTC.